Below, 28 T cell receptor beta chains from the same sample are listed, as sequenced in a study of blood T cell repertoires in COVID-19. Assay: immunoSEQ multiplex PCR; the TCRdb copy retains only in-frame clones and omits some. The repertoire holds around 29,000 clones, about 88% seen once, with roughly 13% in the top ten. The material sequenced was peripheral blood. The source of these receptors is a man between 65 and 85 years old with active COVID-19.

The sample holds one count of this clone. V usage is TRBV4-3 and J usage is TRBJ2-7; D ambiguous. The CDR3 has 13 amino acids. V was pared by 3 bases and J by 2 bases, with 8 bases between. CDR1 and CDR2 from the germline V gene are LGHNA and YSLEER. In DNA, the CDR3 is TGCGCCAGCAGCCAGGGCGATACCTACGAGCAGTACTTC. Amino acid sequence: CASSQGDTYEQYF.

V usage is TRBV5-4 and J usage is TRBJ1-6; 7 bases are a match to TRBD1. Trimming cost V 3 bases and J 8 bases; bases outside gene matches: 8. This CDR3 contains 15 residues. Germline values: CDR1 SGHNT, CDR2 YYREEE (reference sequence). The CDR3 DNA sequence: TGTGCCAGCAGCTCAAGAGGGGACAGCTATTCACCCCTCCACTTT. It is translated as CASSSRGDSYSPLHF.

V gene TRBV7-9 combines with J gene TRBJ1-5; tentative D call: TRBD1 (5 bases). The V end lost 9 bases, the J end lost 3 bases, and 18 bases lay between the germline ends. CDR3 size: 15 residues. Per the germline V gene, CDR1 is SEHNR and CDR2 is FQNEAQ (reference sequence). CDR3 DNA: TGTGCCAGACCCACCGCAGACAGCTACAATCAGCCCCAGCATTTT. Translation gives CARPTADSYNQPQHF.

This sequence joins TRBV10-1 and TRBJ2-7, with a weak D call TRBD1 (6 bases). Per the germline V gene, CDR1 is WNHNN and CDR2 is SYGVQD (reference sequence). The CDR3 has 13 amino acids. Trimming stripped 4 bases from V and 3 bases from J, with 10 bases between. For the CDR3, the DNA is TGCGCCAGCAGTGGGGCAGGGGTCTACGAGCAGTACTTC. Protein product: CASSGAGVYEQYF.

The chain carries TRBV28 and TRBJ2-5, with TRBD1 as a possible D gene (5 bases). The germline V and J ends were trimmed by 10 bases and 5 bases, with 20 bases remaining between them. CDR3 size: 14 residues. Germline CDR1 is MDHEN and CDR2 is SYDVKM. CDR3 protein: CATYRGVVVETQYF. DNA of the CDR3: TGTGCCACCTATAGGGGCGTAGTAGTGGAGACCCAGTACTTC.

Only one count was recorded for this clone. This chain links TRBV6-1 with TRBJ1-5; D not resolved. Trimming stripped 2 bases from V and 7 bases from J, with 12 bases between. Germline values: CDR1 MNHNS, CDR2 SASEGT. CDR3 length: 14 residues. For the CDR3, the DNA is TGTGCCAGCAGTGAATACGGGATGCGGCAGCCCCAGCATTTT. Its protein product is CASSEYGMRQPQHF.

The chain carries TRBV24-1 and TRBJ1-5, with no clear D. V lost 3 bases and J 4 bases, leaving 15 bases between the germline ends. This CDR3 spans 16 amino acids. CDR1 and CDR2 from the germline V gene are KGHDR and SFDVKD. The CDR3, as DNA: TGTGCCACCAGTGATAGTGGCGGTCCGGGGAATCAGCCCCAGCATTTT. Amino acids: CATSDSGGPGNQPQHF.

V and J are TRBV2 and TRBJ2-6; 7 bases agree with TRBD2. The CDR3 loop spans 17 amino acids. Germline-derived CDR1 and CDR2 are SNHLY and FYNNEI. Trimming at V came to 7 bases and at J to 0 bases, leaving 9 bases not matched to a gene. The CDR3 nucleotides read TGTGCCAGCACTAAGGGGAGGGGTGCCTCTGGGGCCAACGTCCTGACTTTC. This codes for CASTKGRGASGANVLTF.

The chain couples TRBV7-9 to TRBJ1-2, with a tentative D call TRBD1 (5 bases). V gave up 5 bases and J gave up 3 bases, with 13 bases separating them. CDR1 is SEHNR and CDR2 is FQNEAQ in the germline V gene (reference sequence). This CDR3 is 14 amino acids long. As DNA, the CDR3 is TGTGCCAGCAGCAGCCCCGCAGGGTACTATGGCTACACCTTC. It encodes CASSSPAGYYGYTF.

V is TRBV9 and J is TRBJ1-5, with TRBD1 matching over 9 bases. V was pared by 2 bases and J by 6 bases, with 3 bases of the junction left unmatched. This CDR3 is 14 amino acids long. The germline V gene encodes CDR1 SGDLS and CDR2 YYNGEE. The chain's CDR3 is CASSVGQGGQPQHF. Here the CDR3 DNA reads TGTGCCAGCAGCGTGGGACAGGGCGGTCAGCCCCAGCATTTT.

The chain employs TRBV28 and TRBJ2-5, with no clear D. This CDR3 spans 13 amino acids. Trimming cost V 1 base and J 6 bases, with 9 bases left between them. Per the germline V gene, CDR1 is MDHEN and CDR2 is SYDVKM. Written as DNA, the CDR3 is TGTGCCAGCAGTTTATTGAGGTTTCAGACCCAGTACTTC. Its translation is CASSLLRFQTQYF.

The V gene is TRBV19, the J gene TRBJ1-5; TRBD1 agrees at 7 bases. The germline V gene has CDR1 LNHDA and CDR2 SQIVND (reference sequence). The CDR3 is made up of 16 amino acids. J was trimmed by 2 bases and V by 3 bases; bases with no gene match: 7. In nucleotides, the CDR3 is TGTGCCAGTAGTATCCCCCAGGGGGTTGGCAATCAGCCCCAGCATTTT. Translated: CASSIPQGVGNQPQHF.

This chain links TRBV30 with TRBJ2-1; 9 bases line up with TRBD2. The CDR3 is 14 residues long. Germline V gives CDR1 GTSNPN, CDR2 SVGIG (reference sequence). V lost 6 bases, J lost 4 bases, and 7 bases stayed unmatched. In DNA, the CDR3 is TGTGCCTGCCGTAGGACTAGCGCTTACAATGAGCAGTTCTTC. As protein: CACRRTSAYNEQFF.

The table lists this clone with a few counts. This rearrangement joins TRBV29-1 to TRBJ2-2; 7 nucleotides match TRBD1. This CDR3 comprises 15 residues. CDR1 is SQVTM and CDR2 is ANQGSEA in the germline V gene. V lost 6 bases and J lost 4; bases outside the gene matches: 11. CDR3 DNA sequence: TGCAGCGTGAAAACCGGGACAGCTTCCACCGGGGAGCTGTTTTTT. It codes for CSVKTGTASTGELFF.

CDR3 in DNA: TGTGCCAGCAGCAAAGAAGGAGCGGGAGTTGACACCGGGGAGCTGTTTTTT. It yields the protein CASSKEGAGVDTGELFF. This sequence joins TRBV21-1 and TRBJ2-2; TRBD2, the table's D call, was not compared with the DNA. TRBV21-1 is labeled a pseudogene. The CDR3 is made up of 17 amino acids.

The chain employs TRBV19 and TRBJ2-7; 9 bases map to TRBD1. V gave up 4 bases and J gave up 6 bases; unmatched junction bases: 13. The CDR3 has 16 residues. The germline V gene has CDR1 LNHDA and CDR2 SQIVND (reference sequence). CDR3 sequence: CASSRGINRGQGEQYF. Written as DNA, the CDR3 is TGTGCCAGTAGTAGAGGGATCAACAGGGGGCAGGGCGAGCAGTACTTC.

This chain connects TRBV28 to TRBJ2-5, with 7 bases that match TRBD2. Germline CDR1 is MDHEN and CDR2 is SYDVKM. The ends lost 2 bases at V and 2 bases at J; junction bases unmatched: 5. This CDR3 is 15 amino acids long. The CDR3 nucleotides are TGTGCCAGCAGTTTACCCAGCGGGATGCAAGAGACCCAGTACTTC. Its translation is CASSLPSGMQETQYF.

The CDR3 reads CASSLALADYEQYF. The CDR3 DNA is TGTGCCAGTAGCCTAGCCCTCGCTGACTACGAGCAGTACTTC. The genes are TRBV19 and TRBJ2-7, with D maybe TRBD2 (5 bases). Trimming shortened V by 6 bases and J by 3 bases, and 15 bases separated the two germline ends. Germline-derived CDR1 and CDR2 are LNHDA and SQIVND (reference sequence). This CDR3 comprises 14 residues.

The chain recombines TRBV28 with TRBJ2-1, with 8 bases that match TRBD2. Germline CDR1 and CDR2: MDHEN and SYDVKM. V gave up 8 bases and J gave up 4 bases; unmatched junction bases: 10. The CDR3 is 15 amino acids. The CDR3 loop is CASEKAGLGYNEQFF. Written as DNA, the CDR3 is TGTGCCAGCGAGAAAGCGGGACTAGGTTACAATGAGCAGTTCTTC.

The gene calls are TRBV4-3 and TRBJ2-1; 15 bases agree with TRBD2. The J segment lost 4 bases and the V segment lost 4 bases, leaving 2 bases of the junction unmatched. There are 16 residues in the CDR3. Germline CDR1 is LGHNA and CDR2 is YSLEER. The DNA for the CDR3 is TGCGCCAGCAGCCGGGGACTAGCGGGAGGTTACAATGAGCAGTTCTTC. Translation gives CASSRGLAGGYNEQFF.

The genes are TRBV4-3 and TRBJ1-6, with D maybe TRBD1 (6 bases). This CDR3 region has 15 residues. Looked up from germline, CDR1 is LGHNA and CDR2 is YSLEER. V lost 0 bases and J 9 bases, leaving 12 bases between the germline ends. CDR3 nucleotides: TGCGCCAGCAGCCAAGATACAGGGAGAATTTCACCCCTCCACTTT. Protein: CASSQDTGRISPLHF.

The chain joins TRBV6-5 to TRBJ2-7; 15 nucleotides match TRBD2. The CDR3 consists of 15 residues. Trimming took 0 bases from V and 6 from J; bases not matched to a gene: 0. Germline V gene sequence: CDR1 MNHEY, CDR2 SVGAGI. CDR3 in DNA: TGTGCCAGCAGTTACTCGGGACTAGCGGGAGGCGAGCAGTACTTC. Translated: CASSYSGLAGGEQYF.

J is TRBJ2-7 and V is TRBV5-4; possibly TRBD2 for D (5 bases). CDR1 is SGHNT and CDR2 is YYREEE in the germline V gene (reference sequence). With 0 bases removed from V and 5 bases from J, the gap between germline ends came to 12 bases. The CDR3 length is 14 residues. CDR3 loop: CASSLGGSSNEQYF. The CDR3 DNA follows: TGTGCCAGCAGCTTGGGAGGGAGCAGTAACGAGCAGTACTTC.

CDR3 residues: CASSVKGFEAFF. Written as DNA, the CDR3 is TGTGCCAGCAGCGTAAAGGGGTTTGAAGCTTTCTTT. This sequence joins TRBV7-8 and TRBJ1-1, with TRBD1 as a possible D gene (5 bases). The CDR3 runs to 12 residues. V lost 5 bases and J 7 bases, leaving 11 bases between the germline ends. CDR1 and CDR2 from the germline V gene are SGHVS and FQNEAQ.

The chain has TRBV19 and TRBJ1-5; D call uncertain. V lost 7 bases to trimming and J lost 5 bases, with 6 bases between them. This CDR3 is built from 11 residues. Germline V gene sequence: CDR1 LNHDA, CDR2 SQIVND (reference sequence). CDR3 loop: CASNRYQPQHF. The CDR3 DNA sequence: TGTGCCAGTAATCGTTATCAGCCCCAGCATTTT.

V is TRBV2 and J is TRBJ2-1, with 7 bases aligning to TRBD2. V was clipped by 7 bases and J by 10 bases; unmatched bases: 4. Germline V CDR1 and CDR2: SNHLY, FYNNEI. This CDR3 is 11 amino acids long. The CDR3: CASTGGWEQFF. In DNA, the CDR3 is TGTGCCAGCACCGGGGGGTGGGAGCAGTTCTTC. The whole variable domain, filled in from reference TRBV2 and TRBJ2-1, reads EPEVTQTPSHQVTQMGQEVILRCVPISNHLYFYWYRQILGQKVEFLVSFYNNEISEKSEIFDDQFSVERPDGSNFTLKIRSTKLEDSAMYFCASTGGWEQFFGPGTRLTVL.

The V call is TRBV9, the J call TRBJ2-7; D may be TRBD1 (6 bases). Trimming left V 1 base short and J 5 bases short, with 22 bases between. The germline gives CDR1 SGDLS, CDR2 YYNGEE. This CDR3 region has 17 residues. The CDR3 spells CASSVPIPARGRDEQYF. The CDR3 DNA reads TGTGCCAGCAGCGTACCGATCCCGGCCAGGGGAAGGGACGAGCAGTACTTC.

This chain joins TRBV5-4 and TRBJ2-7; D may be TRBD1 (5 bases). Between the trimmed V and J ends, which lost 4 bases and 4 bases, there was a span of 9 bases. In germline, CDR1 is SGHNT, CDR2 YYREEE (reference sequence). The CDR3 loop spans 12 amino acids. Here the CDR3 reads CASSKDTYEQYF. The CDR3 nucleotides are TGTGCCAGCAGCAAGGACACTTACGAGCAGTACTTC.